This entry describes one T cell receptor (beta chain). What it recognizes is unknown. Terminally differentiated effector memory CD45RA+ cells were excluded by CCR7 positive selection of CD45RO-negative cells. Repertoires were generated with immunoSEQ multiplex PCR, while TCRdb's copy carries only in-frame clones and drops some. This repertoire shows roughly 2,000,000 clones, just under 95% found once; its top ten account for around 1.7%. The entry originates in a study of shared clonotypes between healthy human individuals. Study as a whole: Donor composition was a couple of women and a few men, aged 18 to 49.

Study outcomes and limitations: Sequencing depth was predicted to influence how clonotypes are shared among donors. Clonotypes that were shared across four donors made up approximately 5.1% of naive CD4 clonotypes.

Sequencing was done on a sample of naive CD8+ T cells from PBMCs. This clonotype originated in a young man in good health. Some clones in this sample may be carry-over from other donors' samples.

Written as DNA, the CDR3 is TGTGCCAGCAGCTTACCCCGGGACAATAACTATGGCTACACCTTC. It codes for CASSLPRDNNYGYTF. The chain has TRBV7-9 and TRBJ1-2; a possible D gene is TRBD1 (6 bases). Germline V lookup: CDR1 SEHNR, CDR2 FQNEAQ (reference sequence). V lost 2 bases and J lost 1, with 11 bases in between. CDR3 length equals 15 residues.